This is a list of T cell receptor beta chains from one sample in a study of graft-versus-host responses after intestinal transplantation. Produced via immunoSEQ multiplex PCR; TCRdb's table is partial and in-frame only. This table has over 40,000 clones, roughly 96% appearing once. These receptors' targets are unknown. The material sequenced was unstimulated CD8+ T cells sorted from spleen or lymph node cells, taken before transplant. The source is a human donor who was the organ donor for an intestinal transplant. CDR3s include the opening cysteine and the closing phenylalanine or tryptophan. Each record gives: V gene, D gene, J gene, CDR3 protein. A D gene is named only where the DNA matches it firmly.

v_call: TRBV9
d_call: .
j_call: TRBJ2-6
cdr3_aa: CASSVRSKGPGANVLTF

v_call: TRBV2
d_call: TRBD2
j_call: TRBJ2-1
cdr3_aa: CASIAGGHNEQFF

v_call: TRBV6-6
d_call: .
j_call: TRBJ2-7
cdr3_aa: CASSSTGRTYEQYF

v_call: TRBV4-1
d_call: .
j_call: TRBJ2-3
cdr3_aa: CASSHGTERDTQYF

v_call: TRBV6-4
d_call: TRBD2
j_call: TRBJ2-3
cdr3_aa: CASARTSGSTDTRYF

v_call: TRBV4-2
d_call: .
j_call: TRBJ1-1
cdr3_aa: CASSRGTEAFF

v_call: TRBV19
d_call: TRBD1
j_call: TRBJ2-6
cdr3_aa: CATTGGASGANVLTF

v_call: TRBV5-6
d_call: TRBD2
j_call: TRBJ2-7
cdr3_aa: CASSLTLIAGAHTYEQYF

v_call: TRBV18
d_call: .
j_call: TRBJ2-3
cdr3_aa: CASSPPRHAKQYF

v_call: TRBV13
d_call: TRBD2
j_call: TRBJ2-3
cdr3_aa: CASSTGGSTDTQYF

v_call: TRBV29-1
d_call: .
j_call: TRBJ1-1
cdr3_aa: CSVGLFNTEAFF

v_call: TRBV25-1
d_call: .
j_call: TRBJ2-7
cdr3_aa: CASSEQSYEQYF

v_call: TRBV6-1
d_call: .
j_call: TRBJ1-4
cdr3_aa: CASGMAGSEKLFF

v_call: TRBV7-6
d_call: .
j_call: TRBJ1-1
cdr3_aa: CASSLGENTEAFF

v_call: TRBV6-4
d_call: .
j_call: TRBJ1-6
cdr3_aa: CASSDSPGGYSPLHF

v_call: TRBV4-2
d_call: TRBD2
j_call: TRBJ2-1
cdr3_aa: CASSQEPGLGNEQFF

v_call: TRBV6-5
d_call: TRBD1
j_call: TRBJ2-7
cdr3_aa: CASSYPPGTADYEQYF

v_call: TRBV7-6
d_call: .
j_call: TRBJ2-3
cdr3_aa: CASSLAPTDTQYF

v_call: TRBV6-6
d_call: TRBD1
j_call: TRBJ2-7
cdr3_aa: CASSPPGGQGADEQYF

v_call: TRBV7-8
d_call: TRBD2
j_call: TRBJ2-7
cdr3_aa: CASSRPSGGAGSYEQYF

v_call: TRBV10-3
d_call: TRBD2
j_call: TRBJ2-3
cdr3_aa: CAISDPSGGARADTQYF

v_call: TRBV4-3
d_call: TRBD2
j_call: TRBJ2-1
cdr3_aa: CASSQDMGTSLGYNEQFF

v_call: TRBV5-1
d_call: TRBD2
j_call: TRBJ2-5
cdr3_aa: CASSVGWDYQETQYF

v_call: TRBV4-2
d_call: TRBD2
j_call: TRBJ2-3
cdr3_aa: CASSREGTQYF

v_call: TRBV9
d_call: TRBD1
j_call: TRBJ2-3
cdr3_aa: CASSSGTAITDTQYF

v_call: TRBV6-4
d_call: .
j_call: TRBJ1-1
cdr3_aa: CASSPSGHTEAFF

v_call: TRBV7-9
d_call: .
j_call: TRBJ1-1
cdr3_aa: CASSPLHQGQKNTEAFF

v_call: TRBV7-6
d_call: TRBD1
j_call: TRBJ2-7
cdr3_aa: CASSLGRGFGYEQYF

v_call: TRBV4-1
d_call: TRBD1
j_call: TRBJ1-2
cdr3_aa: CASSQDPTGGDSYGYTF

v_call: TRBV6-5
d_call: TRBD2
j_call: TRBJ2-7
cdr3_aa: CASSYSTSGGYEQYF

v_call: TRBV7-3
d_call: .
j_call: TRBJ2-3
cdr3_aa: CASSSILGSQYF

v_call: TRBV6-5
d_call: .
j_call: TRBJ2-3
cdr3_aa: CASSYSPGADTQYF

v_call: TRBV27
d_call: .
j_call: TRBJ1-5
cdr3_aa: CASSDSYNQPQHF

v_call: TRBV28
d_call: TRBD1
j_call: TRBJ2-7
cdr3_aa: CASSNPPDRGPYEQYF

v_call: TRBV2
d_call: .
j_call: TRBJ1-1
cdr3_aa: CASRDNRRDLWEAFF

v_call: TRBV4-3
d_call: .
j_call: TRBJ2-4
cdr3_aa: CASSQDQTGRNIQYF

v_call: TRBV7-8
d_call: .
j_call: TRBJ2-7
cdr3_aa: CASSYGAVYEQYF

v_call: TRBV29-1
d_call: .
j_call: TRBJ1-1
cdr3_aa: CSVEGTPPAGSKGSGTFF

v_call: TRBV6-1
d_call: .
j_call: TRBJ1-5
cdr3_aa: CASSEAGEESSNQPQHF

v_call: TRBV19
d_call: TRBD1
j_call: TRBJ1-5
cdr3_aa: CASTTGGRGNQPQHF

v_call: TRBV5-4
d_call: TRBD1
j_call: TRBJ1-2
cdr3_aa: CASSKRDSYGYTF

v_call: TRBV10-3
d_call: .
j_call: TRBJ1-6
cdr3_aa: CAISESQVSYNSPLHF

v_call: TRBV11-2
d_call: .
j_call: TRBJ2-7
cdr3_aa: CASSSLAGELYEQYF

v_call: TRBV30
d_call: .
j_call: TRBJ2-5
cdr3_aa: CAWKGDGQETQYF

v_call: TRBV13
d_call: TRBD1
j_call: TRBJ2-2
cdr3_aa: CASSLAGQGNTGELFF

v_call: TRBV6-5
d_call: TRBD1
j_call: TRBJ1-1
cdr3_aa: CASSYSDRDRVIEAFF

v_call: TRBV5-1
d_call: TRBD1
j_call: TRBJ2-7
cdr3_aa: CASSPGTGGSGEQYF

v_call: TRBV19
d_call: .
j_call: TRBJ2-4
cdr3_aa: CASSIGPGNIQYF

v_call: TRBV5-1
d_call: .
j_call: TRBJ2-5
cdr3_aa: CASSLGGPGWKTQYF

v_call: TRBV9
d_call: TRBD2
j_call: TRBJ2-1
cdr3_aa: CASSVSGALYNEQFF

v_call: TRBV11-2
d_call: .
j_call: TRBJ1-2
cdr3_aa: CASSLAAPGQKGYGYTF